The clone carrying this T cell receptor beta chain was recorded at least ten times. Its antigen remains unidentified. This sample was included in a study of T cells in Graves' hyperthyroidism and ophthalmopathy. Study-level background: Peripheral blood was taken when the disease was first diagnosed, before any treatment began.

RNA transcripts gave rise to amplified TCR beta CDR3 regions. The TCR CDR3 first-round RT-PCR relied on the HTBI primer set. In TCRdb, the multiplex PCR reads were re-called with MiXCR into one record per CDR3 protein. The table has about half a million distinct CDR3 sequences, approximately 23% seen once; the top ten hold about 53%. Uncontrolled infection, other autoimmune disease, pregnancy or lactation led to exclusion. In germline, CDR1 is SGHAT, CDR2 FQNNGV. Trimming cost V 7 bases and J 4 bases; bases outside gene matches: 8. The CDR3 loop spans 15 amino acids. Study-wide results and limits: Ophthalmopathy, as predicted by the model, came a median about six months after the prediction.

The source is a woman aged 70-85 years with Graves' ophthalmopathy. Sequences were obtained from blood. The chain uses TRBV11-2 and TRBJ1-2; 11 bases map to TRBD1. The CDR3 region is CASTRGTGGTYGYTF. CDR3 bases: TGTGCCAGCACCCGGGGGACAGGGGGGACCTATGGCTACACCTTC.